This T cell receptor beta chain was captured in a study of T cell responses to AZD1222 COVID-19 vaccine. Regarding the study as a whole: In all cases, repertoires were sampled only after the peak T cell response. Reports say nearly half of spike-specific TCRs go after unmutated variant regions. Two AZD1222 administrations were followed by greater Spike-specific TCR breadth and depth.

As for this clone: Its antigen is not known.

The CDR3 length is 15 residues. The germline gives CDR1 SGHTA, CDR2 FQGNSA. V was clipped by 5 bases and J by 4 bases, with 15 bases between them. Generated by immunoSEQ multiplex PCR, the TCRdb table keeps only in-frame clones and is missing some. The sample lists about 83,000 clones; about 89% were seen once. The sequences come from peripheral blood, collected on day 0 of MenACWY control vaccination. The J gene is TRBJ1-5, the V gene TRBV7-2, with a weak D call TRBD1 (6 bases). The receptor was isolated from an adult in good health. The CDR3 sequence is CASSPAGTLNQPQHF. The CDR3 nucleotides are TGTGCCAGCAGCCCGGCCGGGACACTTAATCAGCCCCAGCATTTT. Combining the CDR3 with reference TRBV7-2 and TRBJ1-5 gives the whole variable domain GAGVSQSPSNKVTEKGKDVELRCDPISGHTALYWYRQSLGQGLEFLIYFQGNSAPDKSGLPSDRFSAERTGGSVSTLTIQRTQQEDSAVYLCASSPAGTLNQPQHFGDGTRLSIL.